The 29 T cell receptor beta chains presented below share a single source sample, sequenced in a study of blood T cells in healthy people across ages (dated by TCRdb to 2014 to 2015). To prepare the library, 5' RACE was applied. The sample was run on an Illumina HiSeq 2500. A second PCR of roughly 6 to 11 cycles was performed with a sample-barcoded 5' primer and a J-beta primer mix. The public reads were reprocessed in TCRdb via fastp at Q25 and MiXCR, keeping in-frame beta chains. Entries are consolidated by CDR3 protein sequence, retaining the most common genes and DNA. A total of about a million distinct CDR3 sequences appear in this sample, roughly half of them only once. About a fifth of the sample is taken by the ten largest. The sequenced sample was blood. The receptors here all came from a woman aged 60-75 years in good health.

The rearrangement links TRBV29-1 to TRBJ2-1, with D uncertain. The CDR3 length is 14 residues. V was trimmed by 7 bases and J by 7 bases, leaving 20 bases between them. Per the germline V gene, CDR1 is SQVTM and CDR2 is ANQGSEA. DNA of the CDR3: TGCAGCGGGCTGGCGACCCTCCCTGGGAATGAGCAGTTCTTC. Translated, it gives CSGLATLPGNEQFF.

The rearrangement links TRBV20-1 to TRBJ2-5; 13 bases align to TRBD2. CDR1 and CDR2 (germline): DFQATT, SNEGSKA (reference sequence). The CDR3 has 17 residues. V trimming: 1 base; J trimming: 2 bases; junction bases outside the gene matches: 7. The CDR3 sequence: CSARVGTSGTRQETQYF. The CDR3 DNA is TGCAGTGCTAGAGTGGGGACTAGCGGGACAAGGCAAGAGACCCAGTACTTC.

The V and J genes are TRBV3-1 and TRBJ2-3; D is unresolved. The CDR3 covers 15 residues. Trimming shortened V by 3 bases and J by 0 bases, and 10 bases separated the two germline ends. Germline V gives CDR1 LGHDT, CDR2 YNNKEL (reference sequence). The CDR3 bases are TGTGCCAGCAGCCAGGTCTGGGATAGCACAGATACGCAGTATTTT. It specifies CASSQVWDSTDTQYF.

The rearrangement uses TRBV28 and TRBJ2-2; D is unclear. This CDR3 contains 15 residues. Trimming pared 3 bases from V and 4 bases from J, leaving 12 bases between. In germline, CDR1 is MDHEN, CDR2 SYDVKM. The CDR3 loop reads CASSFEHWGTGELFF. CDR3 DNA sequence: TGTGCCAGCAGTTTTGAGCACTGGGGCACCGGGGAGCTGTTTTTT.

The V gene is TRBV29-1, the J gene TRBJ2-2, with D perhaps matching TRBD1 (6 bases). The CDR3 loop spans 13 amino acids. V lost 7 bases and J lost 7, with 16 bases in between. CDR1 is SQVTM, CDR2 ANQGSEA, per germline. The CDR3 reads CSAAGTQNGELFF. The DNA for the CDR3 is TGCAGCGCCGCCGGGACACAAAACGGGGAGCTGTTTTTT.

V and J are TRBV7-2 and TRBJ2-7; 13 bases line up with TRBD2. Trimming removed 5 bases from V and 3 bases from J; junction bases left unmatched: 7. Germline lookup yields CDR1 SGHTA and CDR2 FQGNSA. The CDR3 runs 16 residues. The CDR3 sequence is CASSPLAGGIGYEQYF. CDR3 DNA sequence: TGTGCCAGCAGCCCACTAGCGGGAGGGATTGGCTACGAGCAGTACTTC.

This rearrangement joins TRBV30 to TRBJ2-5, with a possible D match to TRBD2 (5 bases). The CDR3 consists of 15 residues. The V gene's germline CDR1 is GTSNPN and CDR2 SVGIG (reference sequence). The V gene lost 3 bases and the J gene lost 4 bases, with 18 bases spanning the gap. CDR3 in amino acids: CAWSAAHGAGETQYF. DNA for the CDR3: TGTGCCTGGAGCGCTGCTCATGGTGCGGGAGAGACCCAGTACTTC.

This clonotype was picked up a small number of times. The V call is TRBV12-3 or TRBV12-4, the J call TRBJ1-5, with 9 positions matching TRBD1. The CDR3 contains 16 residues. The V gene end was trimmed by 5 bases and the J gene end by 2 bases; junction bases not matched to a gene: 7. The CDR3 sequence is CASSPGTGLGNQPQHF. CDR3 nucleotide sequence: TGTGCCAGCAGTCCCGGGACAGGGTTGGGCAATCAGCCCCAGCATTTT.

The chain combines TRBV2 with TRBJ2-3, with 7 bases identical to TRBD2. Germline trimming cut 6 bases from V and 2 bases from J; bases unmatched to any gene: 5. In germline, CDR1 is SNHLY, CDR2 FYNNEI. The CDR3 spans 14 residues. DNA of the CDR3: TGTGCCAGCAGGCTAGCGGACTACACAGATACGCAGTATTTT. As protein: CASRLADYTDTQYF.

CDR3 sequence (DNA): TGTGCCAGCTCACCCTTAACTCGGACGGCAACCGAGCAGTACTTC. Residues: CASSPLTRTATEQYF. The V gene is TRBV18, the J gene TRBJ2-4; D unclear. The end of the DNA is better explained by TRBJ2-7, so the J call may be wrong. The germline V gene has CDR1 KGHSH and CDR2 LQKENI. The CDR3 length is 15 residues.

The genes are TRBV21-1 and TRBJ2-7; the listed D gene, TRBD2, was not tested against the DNA. TRBV21-1 is a pseudogene locus. The CDR3 covers 17 residues. CDR3 amino acids: CASIAGGPRRTSYEQYF. Here the CDR3 DNA reads TGTGCCAGCATAGCGGGAGGGCCCCGGCGAACCTCCTACGAGCAGTACTTC.

The J gene is TRBJ2-4, the V gene TRBV20-1; no definite D call. CDR1 and CDR2 from the germline V gene are DFQATT and SNEGSKA (reference sequence). The CDR3 covers 15 residues. Trimming took off 5 bases at V and 13 bases at J, with 27 bases between the two ends. The CDR3 nucleotides are TGCAGTGCTCCTCGCGACTTAGGAACATACAATGAGCAGTACTTC. Residues: CSAPRDLGTYNEQYF.

V gene TRBV3-1 combines with J gene TRBJ1-2; 9 nucleotides match TRBD1. CDR1 LGHDT and CDR2 YNNKEL come from the germline V gene (reference sequence). The J segment lost 8 bases and the V segment lost 1 base, leaving 5 bases of the junction unmatched. The CDR3 has 14 residues. CDR3 sequence reads: CASSQGGQGDGYTF. The CDR3 DNA reads TGTGCCAGCAGCCAAGGGGGACAGGGTGACGGCTACACCTTC.

This clonotype was seen a handful of times. The chain uses TRBV4-3 and TRBJ2-3, with 7 positions matching TRBD2. The germline CDR1 and CDR2 sequences are LGHNA and YSLEER. CDR3 length: 16 residues. With V trimmed by 0 bases and J by 6 bases, 9 bases remained unmatched. The CDR3 region is CASSQDSAGNTDTQYF. The DNA of the CDR3 is TGCGCCAGCAGCCAAGATTCAGCGGGGAACACGGATACGCAGTATTTT.

This clonotype has only a few counts. The CDR3 DNA reads as TGTGCCAGCAGTGAAGCTCTGGGGGGGGGAGATACGCAGTATTTT. Its translation is CASSEALGGGDTQYF. This sequence joins TRBV6-1 and TRBJ2-3, with 7 bases that match TRBD2. The length of the CDR3 is 15 residues. With V trimmed by 0 bases and J by 5 bases, 5 bases remained unmatched. CDR1 MNHNS and CDR2 SASEGT come from the germline V gene.

This rearrangement joins TRBV13 to TRBJ2-7; 10 bases match TRBD1. The length of the CDR3 is 15 residues. V shed 1 base and J 3 bases; nucleotides not matched to a gene: 3. The germline CDR1 and CDR2 sequences are PRHDT and FYEKMQ (reference sequence). CDR3 in DNA: TGTGCCAGCAGCTTAGAGGGACAGGGGATCTACGAGCAGTACTTC. Translation: CASSLEGQGIYEQYF.

V gene TRBV29-1 combines with J gene TRBJ1-1, with a weak D call TRBD1 (6 bases). The CDR3 length is 14 residues. The V gene lost 0 bases and the J gene lost 5 bases, with 13 bases spanning the gap. Looked up from germline, CDR1 is SQVTM and CDR2 is ANQGSEA. CDR3 DNA sequence: TGCAGCGTTGAAGAAAGACAGGCTGGGACTGAAGCTTTCTTT. Translated: CSVEERQAGTEAFF.

The rearrangement joins TRBV10-3 to TRBJ2-5; 10 positions agree with TRBD2. The V gene's germline CDR1 is ENHRY and CDR2 SYGVKD. J lost 5 bases, V lost 2 bases, and 17 bases had no gene match. The length of the CDR3 is 19 residues. As DNA, the CDR3 is TGTGCCATCAGTGAGGAGAGTACAGCGGGAGGGGGCCGGTTGGAGACCCAGTACTTC. Translating gives CAISEESTAGGGRLETQYF.

This clonotype was detected only a few times. This sequence joins TRBV12-3 or TRBV12-4 and TRBJ2-5, with D uncertain. CDR3 size: 15 residues. Trimming took 1 base from V and 0 from J, leaving 9 bases between them. This CDR3 is CASSLGPQNQETQYF. In nucleotides, the CDR3 is TGTGCCAGCAGTTTAGGACCCCAAAACCAAGAGACCCAGTACTTC.

The V gene is TRBV6-1, the J gene TRBJ1-4; no clear D gene. The CDR3 runs 19 residues. V lost 5 bases to trimming and J lost 0 bases, with 22 bases between them. Germline V CDR1 and CDR2: MNHNS, SASEGT. Here the CDR3 reads CASSRGGPRMAPTNEKLFF. The DNA for the CDR3 is TGTGCCAGCAGTCGCGGAGGGCCTAGGATGGCCCCAACTAATGAAAAACTGTTTTTT.

This rearrangement joins TRBV7-6 to TRBJ2-3, with TRBD2 matching 11 bases. The V and J ends lost 7 bases and 7 bases, in that order; junction bases with no gene match: 10. Germline CDR1 and CDR2: SGHVS and FNYEAQ. The CDR3 is 15 amino acids. CDR3 DNA sequence: TGTGCCAGCAACCCGACTAGCGGGGTTCTAAATACGCAGTATTTT. This sequence encodes CASNPTSGVLNTQYF.

The chain is built from TRBV20-1 and TRBJ1-6, with D perhaps matching TRBD1 (6 bases). There are 15 residues in the CDR3. Trimming removed 0 bases at V and 7 bases at J, with 13 bases between. The germline V gene encodes CDR1 DFQATT and CDR2 SNEGSKA (reference sequence). CDR3 sequence reads: CSARDAQGNNSPLHF. In DNA, the CDR3 is TGCAGTGCTAGAGATGCCCAGGGGAACAATTCACCCCTCCACTTT.

This clonotype has a handful of counts. CDR3 nucleotide sequence: TGTGCCAGCAGCCAAGATGGGTCTAGCGGAGCCGAGCAGTACTTC. This translates into CASSQDGSSGAEQYF. This chain uses TRBV14 with TRBJ2-7, with 7 bases aligning to TRBD2. Germline V lookup: CDR1 SGHDN, CDR2 FVKESK. Trimming removed 0 bases from V and 6 bases from J; junction bases left unmatched: 8. This CDR3 is built from 15 residues.

The chain links TRBV3-1 to TRBJ2-7, with TRBD2 matching 11 bases. V trimming: 3 bases; J trimming: 2 bases; junction bases outside the gene matches: 3. Germline V CDR1 and CDR2: LGHDT, YNNKEL (reference sequence). There are 15 residues in the CDR3. The CDR3 loop is CASSHSGLAAYEQYF. The CDR3 DNA follows: TGTGCCAGCAGCCATTCGGGACTAGCGGCCTACGAGCAGTACTTC.

V and J are TRBV20-1 and TRBJ2-7; no clear D gene. V was clipped by 4 bases and J by 2 bases, with 12 bases between them. CDR3 size: 13 residues. CDR1 is DFQATT, CDR2 SNEGSKA, per germline (reference sequence). The CDR3 nucleotides are TGCAGTGCTACGGCACATAGAGCCTACGAGCAGTACTTC. It encodes CSATAHRAYEQYF.

The V gene is TRBV6-5, the J gene TRBJ2-1; no clear D. The germline gives CDR1 MNHEY, CDR2 SVGAGI. CDR3 length: 14 amino acids. The V gene lost 2 bases and the J gene lost 3 bases, with 8 bases spanning the gap. CDR3 residues: CASSYGGYYNEQFF. The CDR3 DNA follows: TGTGCCAGCAGTTACGGTGGATACTACAATGAGCAGTTCTTC.

This clonotype was counted many times. Mismatch with germline at one junction end may stem from a read error. This chain connects TRBV5-1 to TRBJ2-7; perhaps TRBD2 as D (5 bases). The germline V gene has CDR1 SGHRS and CDR2 YFSETQ. The CDR3 totals 15 residues. The CDR3 is CASRFLEESSYEQYF. As DNA, the CDR3 is TGCGCCAGCCGCTTCTTGGAGGAGAGCTCCTACGAGCAGTACTTC.

This clonotype has only a few counts. This rearrangement joins TRBV28 to TRBJ2-7; D is undetermined. The J call may not be correct, given that the DNA end is closer to TRBJ2-5. CDR3 length: 15 residues. CDR1 MDHEN and CDR2 SYDVKM come from the germline V gene. CDR3 sequence: CASSATGLADETQYF. CDR3 bases: TGTGCCAGCAGTGCCACCGGGTTGGCTGATGAGACCCAGTACTTC.

This sequence joins TRBV4-1 and TRBJ1-5; a weak D match, TRBD1 (5 bases). Between the trimmed V and J ends, which lost 0 bases and 0 bases, there was a span of 12 bases. Germline V gives CDR1 MGHRA, CDR2 YSYEKL. CDR3 length: 17 amino acids. In DNA, the CDR3 is TGCGCCAGCAGCCAAGATTGGGACCCAGATAGCAATCAGCCCCAGCATTTT. Protein sequence: CASSQDWDPDSNQPQHF.